This T cell receptor beta chain came from a study of blood T cell repertoires in COVID-19 (dated by TCRdb to about 2020). Turning to the overall study: Samples covering the acute and convalescent phases of COVID-19 were provided by collaborators in the United States, Italy and Spain. The samples were drawn from the first 160 participants of the ongoing ImmuneRACE study and from roughly 1,300 subjects provided by 6 global collaborators. HLA class I and class II types, where available, came from metadata supplied by the sample provider rather than from assay-based typing. The prospective study material was composed of cDNA or gDNA derived from T cells, B-cell-depleted T cells, or PBMCs. A de-identified subject ID, COVID-19 status, age in years and sex were almost always included in the sample metadata. The repertoires were made available in a free public database intended to serve as a resource for research on the immune response to SARS-CoV-2. Subjects who had been exposed to COVID-19, were actively infected with it, or had recovered from it provided the deeply sampled blood TCRbeta repertoires that made up the dataset.

With respect to this clone: Its target antigen remains unknown. Qualities for individual bases were not recorded, and no much larger clone is one base off.

For CDR1 and CDR2, the germline V gene lists WSHSY and SAAADI. Taken from cysteine to phenylalanine, the CDR3 has 15 residues. Of all the DNA, just the CDR3 is kept, 45 bases in frame from base 1. Relative to germline, V is 3 bases shorter and J is 1 base shorter, with 9 bases between their ends. What the study reported, not specific to this receptor: The amount of clinical and demographic metadata varied by source and participant and was provided uncurated.

Enrolling through a virtual design, the prospective study's participants ranged in age from about 18 to 100 years and lived across 20 to 30 United States geographic areas. To assign participants to cohorts, the prospective study relied on clinical history that participants themselves reported in a screening survey and a study questionnaire. ImmuneRACE Cohort 3 recovered participants were defined by two consecutive negative NP/OP PCR tests, healthcare professional clearance, or symptom resolution. Each participant in the prospective study had whole blood, serum and a nasopharyngeal or oropharyngeal swab collected by mobile phlebotomists. Additional blood draws and questionnaires over a 2-month period could optionally be provided by prospective study participants. Before DNA extraction, prospective study blood samples were shipped either frozen or at room temperature. TCRbeta CDR3 regions were amplified from genomic DNA by means of the immunoSEQ Assay, a bias-controlled multiplex PCR. The authors' analysis ran thus. Nucleated cell counts per sample were estimated from amplification of reference gene primers within the assay. Sequence reads were collapsed and filtered to measure the absolute abundance of every unique TCRbeta CDR3 rearrangement. For each sample, productive Simpson clonality was calculated as the square root of Simpson's diversity index over productive rearrangements. The table comes from immuneACCESS by way of TCRdb, which keeps in-frame sequences with V and J called. Part of the clones is missing from these tables; in studies checked, under half for an unresolved V gene and the rest for unknown reasons. The V and J calls and clone size come from that table; D and trimming were worked out from the DNA. For this sample there are around 190,000 clones; roughly 84% appear just once. The ten top clones hold roughly 3.2% of the sample.

This clonotype originated in a woman under 40 who had recovered from COVID-19. The specimen was PBMCs or T cells enriched from blood (not recorded which). The rearranged chain carries TRBV10-2 and TRBJ2-2; TRBD2 is perhaps the D gene, given 5 matching bases. The sequence in DNA is TGCGCCAGCAGTGATTGGAGCGGGAACACCGGGGAGCTGTTTTTT. Its coded protein is CASSDWSGNTGELFF.